This TCR beta chain was documented in a study of T cell repertoires in cytomegalovirus infection. For the study at large: CMV infection plus the matching HLA type was flagged by public TCR beta signatures. Broader study findings: Ex vivo responses were dominated by HLA-C-restricted CMV-specific TCR beta clonotypes. Totalled public TCR beta family frequency picked out people who carried CMV plus the relevant HLA.

With regard to this clonotype: Its matching antigen is unknown. A much larger clone lies a single base off, so this may be a read error.

V lost 6 bases, J lost 11 bases, and 4 bases stayed unmatched. CDR1 is MNHEY and CDR2 is SMNVEV in the germline V gene (reference sequence). CDR3 length: 11 amino acids. TCRdb re-analysed the reads in MiXCR, keeping a single row per CDR3 protein. The sample carries around 750,000 distinct CDR3 sequences, over 25% recorded once. The chain has TRBV27 and TRBJ2-1; 7 nucleotides align to TRBD2. Source: cultured CD8+ T cells from PBMCs, taken from culture after CMV antigen stimulation. The origin of this receptor is a human donor in good health (CMV status not recorded). Some clones in this sample may be carry-over from other donors' samples. CDR3: CASSGGNKQFF. Written as DNA, the CDR3 is TGTGCCAGCAGCGGGGGGAATAAGCAGTTCTTC.